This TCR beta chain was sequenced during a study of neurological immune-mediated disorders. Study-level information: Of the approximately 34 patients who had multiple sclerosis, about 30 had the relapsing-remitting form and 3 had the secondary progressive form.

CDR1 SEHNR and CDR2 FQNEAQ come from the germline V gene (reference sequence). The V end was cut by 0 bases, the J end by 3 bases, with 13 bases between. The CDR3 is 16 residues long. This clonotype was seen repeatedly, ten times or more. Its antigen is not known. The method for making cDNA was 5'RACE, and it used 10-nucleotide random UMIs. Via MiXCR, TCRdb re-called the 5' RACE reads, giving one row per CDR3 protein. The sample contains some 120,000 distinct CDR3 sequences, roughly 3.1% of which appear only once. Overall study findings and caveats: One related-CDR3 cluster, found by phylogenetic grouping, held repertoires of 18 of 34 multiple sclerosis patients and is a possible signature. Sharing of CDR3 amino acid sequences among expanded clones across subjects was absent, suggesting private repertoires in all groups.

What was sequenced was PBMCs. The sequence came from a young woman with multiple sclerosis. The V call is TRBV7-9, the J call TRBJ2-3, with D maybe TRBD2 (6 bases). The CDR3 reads CASSLALRGTTDTQYF. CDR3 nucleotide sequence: TGTGCCAGCAGCTTAGCCCTGCGCGGGACGACAGATACGCAGTATTTT.